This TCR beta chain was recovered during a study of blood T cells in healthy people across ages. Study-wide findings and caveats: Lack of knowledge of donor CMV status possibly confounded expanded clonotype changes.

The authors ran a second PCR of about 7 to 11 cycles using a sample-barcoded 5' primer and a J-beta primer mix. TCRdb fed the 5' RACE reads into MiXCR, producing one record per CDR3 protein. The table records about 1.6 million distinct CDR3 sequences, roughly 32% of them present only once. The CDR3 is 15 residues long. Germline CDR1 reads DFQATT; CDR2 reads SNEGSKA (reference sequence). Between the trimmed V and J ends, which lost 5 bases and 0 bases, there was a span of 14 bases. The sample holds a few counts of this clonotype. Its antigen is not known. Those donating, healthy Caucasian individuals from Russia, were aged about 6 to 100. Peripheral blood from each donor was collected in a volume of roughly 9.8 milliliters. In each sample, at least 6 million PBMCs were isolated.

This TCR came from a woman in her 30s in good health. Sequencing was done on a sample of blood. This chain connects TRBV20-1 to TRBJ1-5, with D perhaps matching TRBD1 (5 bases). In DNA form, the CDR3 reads TGCAGTGCTGGCACGGGGGTTTATAGCAATCAGCCCCAGCATTTT. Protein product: CSAGTGVYSNQPQHF.